These T cell receptor beta chains were read from a single sample in a study of blood T cell repertoires in COVID-19. Assay: immunoSEQ multiplex PCR; the TCRdb copy retains only in-frame clones and omits some. The sample records around 300,000 clones, approximately 83% being singletons. Sequencing input: peripheral blood. These receptors originate from a woman between 70 and 85 years old with acute or convalescent COVID-19. The CDR3 runs from the conserved cysteine through the conserved F or W. Fields, in order: J gene, D gene, V gene, clone size, CDR3 DNA, CDR3 protein. D genes are given only for firm matches. Some rows mark clone size as missing; the rest say once, few, many or name a class of expanded clone.

TRBJ1-1,TRBD1,TRBV27,NA,TGTGCCAGCAGCCGGGACAGGGACACTGAAGCTTTCTTT,CASSRDRDTEAFF
TRBJ1-4,TRBD1,TRBV5-1,NA,TGCGCCAGCAGCCTCAGGGGGCAGAATGAAAAACTGTTTTTT,CASSLRGQNEKLFF
TRBJ1-5,NA,TRBV20-1,NA,TGCAGTGCCAGTAGACGGGGGGATCAGCCCCAGCATTTT,CSASRRGDQPQHF
TRBJ1-4,NA,TRBV30,NA,TGTGCTTCAGGGGCGGAAAAACTGTTTTTT,CASGAEKLFF
TRBJ2-7,TRBD1,TRBV3-1/TRBV3-2,NA,TGTGCCAGCAGCCCTCGGGACAGGGTAAGCGAGCAGTACTTC,CASSPRDRVSEQYF
TRBJ1-5,NA,TRBV4-1,NA,TGCGCCAGCAGCCAAGGCCCCCTGCAGGGAAATCAGCCCCAGCATTTT,CASSQGPLQGNQPQHF
TRBJ2-7,NA,TRBV15,NA,TGTGCCACCAGCCCCTCCAGGGCAGGAGGGTCCTACGAGCAGTACTTC,CATSPSRAGGSYEQYF
TRBJ2-1,TRBD2,TRBV24-1,NA,TGTGCCACCAGTGAGGCTAGCGGGGGGATCTATGAGCAGTTCTTC,CATSEASGGIYEQFF
TRBJ1-1,TRBD1,TRBV6-1,NA,TGTGCCAGCAGTGGCGGACCGCGAACAGGGGGCATAGAAGCTTTCTTT,CASSGGPRTGGIEAFF
TRBJ1-3,NA,TRBV2,NA,TGTGCCAGCAGTGATCCCTCTCGGAGGGACACCATATATTTT,CASSDPSRRDTIYF
TRBJ1-1,TRBD1,TRBV5-1,NA,TGCGCCAGCAGCGGTGACAGGGGGAACACTGAAGCTTTCTTT,CASSGDRGNTEAFF
TRBJ1-2,NA,TRBV14,NA,TGTGCCAGCAGCCCAGGACAGTTCTATGGCTACACCTTC,CASSPGQFYGYTF
TRBJ1-3,TRBD1,TRBV30,NA,TGTGCCTTTAACCTTGACAGGGGAGGAAACACCATATATTTT,CAFNLDRGGNTIYF
TRBJ1-3,NA,TRBV18,NA,TGTGCCAGCTCACAACAGTCATCTGGAAACACCATATATTTT,CASSQQSSGNTIYF
TRBJ1-1,NA,TRBV5-4,NA,TGTGCCAGCAGCTTGGACGGGAGGCTACCTTTCTTT,CASSLDGRLPFF
TRBJ2-2,NA,TRBV7-2,NA,TGTGCCAGCAGCCCTTACACCGGGGAGCTGTTTTTT,CASSPYTGELFF
TRBJ2-3,NA,TRBV18,NA,TGTGCCAGCTCCCCCATCAGCACAGATACGCAGTATTTT,CASSPISTDTQYF
TRBJ1-6,NA,TRBV7-3,NA,TGTGCCAGCAGCAATCCCGGTTCACCCCTCCACTTT,CASSNPGSPLHF
TRBJ1-1,NA,TRBV6-1,NA,TGTGCCAGCAGTGAAGGGTGGGGAGTCACTGAAGCTTTCTTT,CASSEGWGVTEAFF
TRBJ2-6,NA,TRBV2,once,TGTGCCAGCATCGGACTAAGGGGACCTGGGGCCAACGTCCTGACTTTC,CASIGLRGPGANVLTF